The 29 T cell receptor beta chains in this list originate from one sample, sequenced in a study of blood T cell repertoires in COVID-19. Only in-frame clones appear in the TCRdb table, and some are missing; sequencing was by immunoSEQ multiplex PCR. The sample carries more than 200,000 clones, roughly 80% recorded once. The sequencing sample was made of peripheral blood. Receptors were obtained from a woman aged 80 or older with acute or convalescent COVID-19.

This chain uses TRBV27 with TRBJ2-7; 7 positions agree with TRBD2. This CDR3 spans 10 amino acids. The germline CDR1 and CDR2 sequences are MNHEY and SMNVEV (reference sequence). V was pared by 11 bases and J by 6 bases, with 4 bases of the junction left unmatched. The CDR3, as DNA: TGTGCCCCCCGGGGGGTCGAGCAGTACTTC. This encodes CAPRGVEQYF.

The chain couples TRBV7-9 to TRBJ1-2; D gene uncertain. With 0 bases removed from V and 2 bases from J, the gap between germline ends came to 13 bases. Germline CDR1 and CDR2: SEHNR and FQNEAQ (reference sequence). This CDR3 is 16 amino acids long. The CDR3 DNA reads as TGTGCCAGCAGCTTAGCGACGCGGATTTCCAACTATGGCTACACCTTC. Its protein is CASSLATRISNYGYTF.

This CDR3 reads CASSSQGVPPYEQYF. CDR3 nucleotide sequence: TGTGCCAGCAGTTCTCAGGGGGTACCCCCCTACGAGCAGTACTTC. The chain carries TRBV27 and TRBJ2-7, with 7 bases aligning to TRBD1. V was clipped by 4 bases and J by 2 bases; unmatched bases: 8. Germline-derived CDR1 and CDR2 are MNHEY and SMNVEV (reference sequence). This CDR3 contains 15 residues.

V usage is TRBV7-8 and J usage is TRBJ2-1, with 7 nucleotides matching TRBD1. From germline, CDR1 is SGHVS and CDR2 FQNEAQ. The length of the CDR3 is 14 residues. Losses at the gene ends were 5 bases for V and 4 bases for J; bases not matched to a gene: 5. CDR3 protein: CASSPGTAYNEQFF. As DNA, the CDR3 is TGTGCCAGCAGCCCCGGGACAGCGTACAATGAGCAGTTCTTC.

This clone was seen a few times. The V and J genes are TRBV23-1 and TRBJ1-1; 7 nucleotides line up with TRBD1. TRBV23-1 counts as an open reading frame of uncertain function. J was trimmed by 3 bases and V by 6 bases; bases with no gene match: 25. The CDR3 covers 20 residues. This CDR3 reads CASSVAPLETATGKDTEAFF. The CDR3 DNA reads as TGCGCCAGCAGCGTAGCCCCCCTGGAGACCGCGACAGGGAAGGACACTGAAGCTTTCTTT.

This chain connects TRBV19 to TRBJ2-1; TRBD1 is a possible D gene (6 bases). CDR1 is LNHDA, CDR2 SQIVND, per germline (reference sequence). The CDR3 spans 16 residues. Trimming left V 6 bases short and J 7 bases short, with 22 bases between. CDR3 protein: CASSPQGSGLWNEQFF. The CDR3 coding sequence is TGTGCCAGTAGCCCCCAGGGGAGCGGCCTTTGGAATGAGCAGTTCTTC.

This sequence joins TRBV5-1 and TRBJ1-2; no clear D. The CDR3 is 17 amino acids. In germline, CDR1 is SGHRS, CDR2 YFSETQ. Trimming shortened V by 1 base and J by 6 bases, and 22 bases separated the two germline ends. CDR3 coding DNA: TGCGCCAGCAGCTTGACCCCTTCTAGCGGGCAGACGAATGGCTACACCTTC. Protein product: CASSLTPSSGQTNGYTF. The variable domain in full, completed from reference TRBV5-1 and TRBJ1-2, reads KAGVTQTPRYLIKTRGQQVTLSCSPISGHRSVSWYQQTPGQGLQFLFEYFSETQRNKGNFPGRFSGRQFSNSRSEMNVSTLELGDSALYLCASSLTPSSGQTNGYTFGSGTRLTVV.

The rearrangement uses TRBV7-2 and TRBJ2-5; 8 bases match TRBD2. Per the germline V gene, CDR1 is SGHTA and CDR2 is FQGNSA. J lost 4 bases, V lost 5 bases, and 9 bases had no gene match. CDR3 size: 15 residues. The chain's CDR3 is CASSPAGGRTETQYF. As DNA, the CDR3 is TGTGCCAGCAGCCCGGCGGGGGGACGCACAGAGACCCAGTACTTC.

This clone was recorded once. This chain uses TRBV7-2 with TRBJ2-5; TRBD2 is a possible D gene (6 bases). With 3 bases removed from V and 2 bases from J, the gap between germline ends came to 13 bases. The CDR3 covers 15 residues. Looked up from germline, CDR1 is SGHTA and CDR2 is FQGNSA. The CDR3 spells CASSFPAGRQETQYF. DNA of the CDR3: TGTGCCAGCAGCTTTCCGGCAGGGAGGCAAGAGACCCAGTACTTC.

The chain is built from TRBV10-3 and TRBJ1-3; a weak D match, TRBD1 (6 bases). The CDR3 runs to 13 residues. Looked up from germline, CDR1 is ENHRY and CDR2 is SYGVKD. V was cut by 6 bases and J by 3 bases, with 9 bases left in between. The CDR3 here is CAISPGDGNTIYF. CDR3 nucleotide sequence: TGTGCCATCAGCCCAGGGGATGGAAACACCATATATTTT.

This clone was observed once. V gene TRBV4-1 combines with J gene TRBJ2-2; TRBD1 aligns across 10 bases. Trimming at V came to 3 bases and at J to 5 bases, leaving 6 bases not matched to a gene. The germline gives CDR1 MGHRA, CDR2 YSYEKL. The CDR3 is made up of 16 amino acids. CDR3 DNA: TGCGCCAGCAGCCAGCTGGGACAGGGGATAACCGGGGAGCTGTTTTTT. Its translation: CASSQLGQGITGELFF.

The chain employs TRBV4-2 and TRBJ1-6, with D perhaps matching TRBD1 (5 bases). CDR1 and CDR2 from the germline V gene are LGHNA and YNFKEQ. The germline V and J ends were trimmed by 0 bases and 3 bases, with 9 bases remaining between them. The CDR3 spans 16 residues. The CDR3 region is CASSQDHGGYNSPLHF. CDR3 sequence (DNA): TGTGCCAGCAGCCAAGATCACGGGGGCTATAATTCACCCCTCCACTTT.

The chain employs TRBV6-2 or TRBV6-3 and TRBJ2-7, with 12 nucleotides matching TRBD2. Looked up from germline, CDR1 is MNHEY and CDR2 is SVGEGT. V lost 6 bases to trimming and J lost 5 bases; unmatched junction nucleotides: 8. The CDR3 sequence is 15 residues long. The CDR3 DNA is TGTGCCAGCAGCCCTGGACTAGCGGGAAGGCACGAGCAGTACTTC. As protein: CASSPGLAGRHEQYF.

This sequence joins TRBV29-1 and TRBJ2-3; D may be TRBD1 (6 bases). The V gene's germline CDR1 is SQVTM and CDR2 ANQGSEA. The CDR3 loop spans 13 amino acids. V was shortened by 6 bases and J by 8 bases, with 18 bases between the two germline ends. The CDR3 protein is CSVRAPQGVTQYF. The CDR3 nucleotides are TGCAGCGTCCGGGCCCCACAGGGTGTTACGCAGTATTTT.

The sample holds a few counts of this clone. The rearrangement links TRBV6-5 to TRBJ2-7; weak D call: TRBD2 (5 bases). Per the germline V gene, CDR1 is MNHEY and CDR2 is SVGAGI. The CDR3 sequence is 13 residues long. The V end lost 6 bases, the J end lost 3 bases, and 12 bases lay between the germline ends. CDR3 bases: TGTGCCAGCAGGGAGGTGGGGAGCTACGAGCAGTACTTC. It specifies CASREVGSYEQYF.

The chain has TRBV3-1 (or the pseudogene TRBV3-2) and TRBJ2-7; D uncertain. The CDR3 spans 17 residues. Per the germline V gene, CDR1 is LGHDT and CDR2 is YNNKEL (reference sequence). Trimming took off 1 base at V and 0 bases at J, with 16 bases between the two ends. The CDR3 here is CASSQGVESLVSYEQYF. The CDR3 region has the DNA TGTGCCAGCAGCCAAGGGGTGGAGAGCCTTGTCTCCTACGAGCAGTACTTC.

This clone was counted once. The chain employs TRBV29-1 and TRBJ1-1; 10 nucleotides align to TRBD1. V was pared by 7 bases and J by 8 bases, with 10 bases of the junction left unmatched. The CDR3 sequence is 13 residues long. The germline V gene encodes CDR1 SQVTM and CDR2 ANQGSEA. The CDR3 DNA reads TGCAGCGCTTCGACAGGGGGCGCTTGGGAAGCTTTCTTT. As protein: CSASTGGAWEAFF. Together with reference TRBV29-1 and TRBJ1-1, the CDR3 gives the full variable domain: SAVISQKPSRDICQRGTSLTIQCQVDSQVTMMFWYRQQPGQSLTLIATANQGSEATYESGFVIDKFPISRPNLTFSTLTVSNMSPEDSSIYLCSASTGGAWEAFFGQGTRLTVV.

V usage is TRBV6-5 and J usage is TRBJ1-5, with TRBD1 matching 7 bases. Per germline, CDR1 MNHEY and CDR2 SVGAGI. This CDR3 has 14 amino acids. V was pared by 5 bases and J by 4 bases, with 5 bases of the junction left unmatched. The CDR3 is CASSTLQGNQPQHF. CDR3 nucleotides: TGTGCCAGCAGTACGCTACAGGGGAATCAGCCCCAGCATTTT.

The CDR3, as DNA: TGCGCCAGCCTAGACCCAGGGGGCCACTCTTCCTACGAGCAGTACTTC. This gives the protein CASLDPGGHSSYEQYF. The chain combines TRBV10-2 with TRBJ2-7; 8 bases line up with TRBD1. CDR3 size: 16 residues. CDR1 WSHSY and CDR2 SAAADI come from the germline V gene. The V gene end was trimmed by 8 bases and the J gene end by 1 base; junction bases not matched to a gene: 13.

The chain uses TRBV28 and TRBJ2-5; 7 bases fit TRBD1. V gave up 5 bases and J gave up 4 bases; unmatched junction bases: 22. CDR1 MDHEN and CDR2 SYDVKM come from the germline V gene. This CDR3 comprises 19 residues. The CDR3 coding sequence is TGTGCCAGCAGTACCCGGACAGGACAGGAGTTCGCCGGTAGAGAGACCCAGTACTTC. Amino acid sequence: CASSTRTGQEFAGRETQYF. The whole variable domain, remainder taken from reference TRBV28 and TRBJ2-5, is DVKVTQSSRYLVKRTGEKVFLECVQDMDHENMFWYRQDPGLGLRLIYFSYDVKMKEKGDIPEGYSVSREKKERFSLILESASTNQTSMYLCASSTRTGQEFAGRETQYFGPGTRLLVL.

This clone showed up just a few times. The chain links TRBV18 to TRBJ1-5; 8 bases are a match to TRBD1. The V segment lost 3 bases and the J segment 6 bases; nucleotides outside the gene matches: 7. The CDR3 has 15 residues. Germline V gene lookup returns CDR1 KGHSH and CDR2 LQKENI. The CDR3 is CASSPTDRAGQPQHF. In DNA, the CDR3 is TGTGCCAGCTCACCCACGGACAGGGCGGGTCAGCCCCAGCATTTT.

The V gene is TRBV19, the J gene TRBJ2-5; D perhaps matches TRBD1 (5 bases). Trimming removed 5 bases at V and 5 bases at J, with 15 bases between. The CDR3 extends over 14 amino acids. The germline gives CDR1 LNHDA, CDR2 SQIVND (reference sequence). CDR3 nucleotide sequence: TGTGCCAGTAGTTCCCTAAGGGGTTCGGAGACCCAGTACTTC. Translation gives CASSSLRGSETQYF.

This clone appeared a single time. The gene calls are TRBV28 and TRBJ2-6; maybe TRBD1 (6 bases). Trimming took 4 bases from V and 2 from J, leaving 15 bases between them. The CDR3 loop spans 17 amino acids. Germline loops: CDR1 MDHEN, CDR2 SYDVKM. Here the CDR3 reads CASSSWTAIAGANVLTF. CDR3 coding DNA: TGTGCCAGCAGTTCCTGGACAGCTATAGCTGGGGCCAACGTCCTGACTTTC.

The chain combines TRBV5-1 with TRBJ2-1, with 11 bases that match TRBD2. With 0 bases clipped from V and 5 bases from J, the junction kept 4 bases outside the gene matches. Looked up from germline, CDR1 is SGHRS and CDR2 is YFSETQ. This CDR3 has 16 amino acids. The CDR3 DNA is TGCGCCAGCAGCTTGGAGGCTAGCGGGGGGAACAATGAGCAGTTCTTC. Amino acids: CASSLEASGGNNEQFF.

This chain joins TRBV18 and TRBJ2-5; D ambiguous. Germline CDR1 and CDR2: KGHSH and LQKENI. V was pared by 2 bases and J by 2 bases, with 12 bases between. The length of the CDR3 is 15 residues. The CDR3 DNA reads as TGTGCCAGCTCACCAACTCCGGGTTTTCAAGAGACCCAGTACTTC. This sequence encodes CASSPTPGFQETQYF.

In the case of this clone: Other DNA variants within this sample encode the same CDR3. This chain connects TRBV5-1 to TRBJ2-2; TRBD2 aligns across 7 bases. Trimming took 0 bases from V and 5 from J; bases not matched to a gene: 1. CDR1 is SGHRS, CDR2 YFSETQ, per germline. The CDR3 runs to 14 residues. The DNA for the CDR3 is TGCGCCAGCAGCTTGGCCGGGGGGACCGGGGAGCTGTTTTTT. Translating gives CASSLAGGTGELFF. Full variable domain (outside the CDR3, taken from reference TRBV5-1 and TRBJ2-2): KAGVTQTPRYLIKTRGQQVTLSCSPISGHRSVSWYQQTPGQGLQFLFEYFSETQRNKGNFPGRFSGRQFSNSRSEMNVSTLELGDSALYLCASSLAGGTGELFFGEGSRLTVL.

V usage is TRBV5-4 and J usage is TRBJ1-1, with a weak D call TRBD1 (6 bases). Germline V gives CDR1 SGHNT, CDR2 YYREEE (reference sequence). The CDR3 length is 13 residues. V dropped 4 bases and J dropped 1 base, with 8 bases sitting between them. The CDR3: CASSQQGNTEAFF. CDR3 in DNA: TGTGCCAGCAGCCAACAGGGGAACACTGAAGCTTTCTTT.

The chain has TRBV6-4 and TRBJ2-2; a possible D gene is TRBD1 (5 bases). CDR3 length equals 15 residues. V lost 5 bases and J 1 base, leaving 11 bases between the germline ends. Germline CDR1 is MRHNA and CDR2 is SNTAGT. DNA of the CDR3: TGTGCCAGCAGTTCCCAGGGAAGGAACACCGGGGAGCTGTTTTTT. Its translation: CASSSQGRNTGELFF.

The V gene is TRBV19, the J gene TRBJ2-4; 8 nucleotides align to TRBD2. V lost 3 bases to trimming and J lost 8 bases; unmatched junction nucleotides: 3. Looked up from germline, CDR1 is LNHDA and CDR2 is SQIVND (reference sequence). This CDR3 is 13 amino acids long. CDR3 bases: TGTGCCAGTAGTATGGGACTAGGAGACATTCAGTACTTC. The encoded protein is CASSMGLGDIQYF.